Detailed here is one TCR beta chain. Its specificity is not known. This record belongs to a study of STAT5B mutations in CD4+ large granular lymphocyte leukemia. Study conclusions and caveats: TRBV06-family usage was enriched in top patient clones (8/27) versus controls (2/35). The CD4+ versus CD8+ T-LGLL clonality difference may reflect limited sample size. Without putative leukemic clones, patient CD4-sorted repertoires remained more clonal than healthy CD4+ repertoires.

Profiling relied on immunoSEQ multiplex PCR, and the TCRdb table lists in-frame clones only, not all of them. Of tens of thousands of clones in the sample, 65% to 90% are singletons; the top ten hold 1% to 1.5%. J was trimmed by 5 bases and V by 5 bases; bases with no gene match: 2. The CDR3 covers 12 residues. Germline V lookup: CDR1 MDHEN, CDR2 SYDVKM. Healthy controls were blood donor buffy coats. The gene calls are TRBV28 and TRBJ1-2; 7 nucleotides align to TRBD1. The TCR comes from a human donor in good health. What was sequenced was CD4+ T cells from blood buffy coats. The CDR3 spells CASSQGQYGYTF. The CDR3 DNA sequence: TGTGCCAGCAGTCAGGGACAGTATGGCTACACCTTC.